The clone carrying this TCR beta chain has at least ten counts. The antigen is not known. This same CDR3 is encoded by further DNA sequences in the sample. This sample is drawn from a study of shared clonotypes between healthy human individuals. Study summary: Three plates each covered CD4 naive and memory; CD8 naive two, CD8 memory one.

Broader study findings: Naive subsets usually exceeded memory subsets in estimated richness.

As originally analysed: Junction-only sequences without quality scores were provided by ImmunoSEQ, so filtering was different. This table comes from immunoSEQ multiplex PCR, and its TCRdb copy is limited to in-frame clones, with some not included. V, J and clone size were drawn from that table, and D and trimming were deduced from the DNA. This sample carries just under 95,000 clones, almost 70% of them seen once, and the ten largest clones take 50%. V gave up 0 bases and J gave up 0 bases, with 12 bases separating them. Germline V gives CDR1 MNHNY, CDR2 SVGAGI (reference sequence). This CDR3 spans 16 amino acids.

The gene calls are TRBV6-6 and TRBJ2-7; D is possibly TRBD2 (6 bases). The specimen was memory CD8+ T cells sorted from blood. Regarding subset: CD45RO+ cells pooled with CCR7-negative TemRA cells. This clonotype originated in a man aged 30-40 years in good health. The chain's CDR3 is CASSYSGGVSSYEQYF. CDR3 nucleotide sequence: TGTGCCAGCAGTTACTCGGGCGGGGTGAGCTCCTACGAGCAGTACTTC.